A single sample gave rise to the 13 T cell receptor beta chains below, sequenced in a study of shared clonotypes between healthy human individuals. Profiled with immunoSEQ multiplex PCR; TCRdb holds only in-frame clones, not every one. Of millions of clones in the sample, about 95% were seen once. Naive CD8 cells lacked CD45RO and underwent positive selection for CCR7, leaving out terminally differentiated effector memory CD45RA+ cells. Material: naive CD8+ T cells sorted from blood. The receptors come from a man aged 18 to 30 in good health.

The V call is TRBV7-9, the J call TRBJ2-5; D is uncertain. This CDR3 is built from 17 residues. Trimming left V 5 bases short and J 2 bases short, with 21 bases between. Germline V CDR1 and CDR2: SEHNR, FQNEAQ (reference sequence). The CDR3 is CASSPLINLMGQETQYF. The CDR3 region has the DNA TGTGCCAGCAGCCCCCTTATAAACCTTATGGGTCAAGAGACCCAGTACTTC.

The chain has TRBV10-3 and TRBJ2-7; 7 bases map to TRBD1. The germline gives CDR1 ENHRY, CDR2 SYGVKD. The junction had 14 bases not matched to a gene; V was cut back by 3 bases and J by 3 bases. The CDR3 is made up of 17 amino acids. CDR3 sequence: CAISEPGQKSRHYEQYF. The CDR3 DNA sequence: TGTGCCATCAGTGAACCGGGACAGAAGTCTCGTCACTACGAGCAGTACTTC.

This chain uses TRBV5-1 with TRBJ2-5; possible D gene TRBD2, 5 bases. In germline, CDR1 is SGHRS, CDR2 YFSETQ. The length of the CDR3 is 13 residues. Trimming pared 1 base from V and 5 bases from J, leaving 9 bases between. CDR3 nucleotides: TGCGCCAGCAGCTTGCTGGACTTTGAGACCCAGTACTTC. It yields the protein CASSLLDFETQYF.

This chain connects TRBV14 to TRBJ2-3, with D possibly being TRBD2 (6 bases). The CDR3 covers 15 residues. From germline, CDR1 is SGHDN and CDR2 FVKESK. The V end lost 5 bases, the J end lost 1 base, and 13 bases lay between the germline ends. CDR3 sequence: CASSFPGGGTDTQYF. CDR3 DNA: TGTGCCAGCAGCTTCCCGGGCGGGGGCACAGATACGCAGTATTTT.

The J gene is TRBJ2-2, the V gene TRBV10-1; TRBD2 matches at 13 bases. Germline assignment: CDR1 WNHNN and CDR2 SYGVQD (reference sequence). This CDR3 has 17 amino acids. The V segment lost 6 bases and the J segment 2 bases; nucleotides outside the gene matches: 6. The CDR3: CASSPGLAGPNTGELFF. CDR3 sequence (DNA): TGCGCCAGCAGCCCGGGACTAGCGGGACCTAACACCGGGGAGCTGTTTTTT.

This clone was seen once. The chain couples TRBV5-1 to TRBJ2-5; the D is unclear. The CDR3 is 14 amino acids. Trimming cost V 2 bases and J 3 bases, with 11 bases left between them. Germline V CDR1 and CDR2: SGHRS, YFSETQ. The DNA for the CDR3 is TGCGCCAGCAGCTTATTGTTCGGTGAAGAGACCCAGTACTTC. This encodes CASSLLFGEETQYF.

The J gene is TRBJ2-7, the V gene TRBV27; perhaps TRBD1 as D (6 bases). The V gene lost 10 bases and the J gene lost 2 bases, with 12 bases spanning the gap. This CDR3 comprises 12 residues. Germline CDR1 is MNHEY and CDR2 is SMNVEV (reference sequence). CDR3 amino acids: CATRRGPYEQYF. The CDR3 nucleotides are TGTGCCACCCGCAGGGGCCCCTACGAGCAGTACTTC.

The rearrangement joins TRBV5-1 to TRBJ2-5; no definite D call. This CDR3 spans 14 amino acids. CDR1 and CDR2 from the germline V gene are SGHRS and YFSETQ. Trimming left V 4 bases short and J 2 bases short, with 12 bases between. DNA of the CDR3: TGCGCCAGCAGCCCCTTCCCGGGTCAAGAGACCCAGTACTTC. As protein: CASSPFPGQETQYF.

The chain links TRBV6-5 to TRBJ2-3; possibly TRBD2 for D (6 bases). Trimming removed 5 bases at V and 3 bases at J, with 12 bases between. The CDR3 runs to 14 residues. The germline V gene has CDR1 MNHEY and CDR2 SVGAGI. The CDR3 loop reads CASSLREYTDTQYF. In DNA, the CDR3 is TGTGCCAGCAGTCTCCGGGAGTATACAGATACGCAGTATTTT.

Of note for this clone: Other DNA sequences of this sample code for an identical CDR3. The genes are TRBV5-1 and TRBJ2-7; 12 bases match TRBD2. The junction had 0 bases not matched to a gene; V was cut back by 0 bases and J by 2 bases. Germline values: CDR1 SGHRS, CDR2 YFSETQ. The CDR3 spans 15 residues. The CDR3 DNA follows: TGCGCCAGCAGCTTGGCTAGCGGGGGGGCCTACGAGCAGTACTTC. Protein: CASSLASGGAYEQYF.

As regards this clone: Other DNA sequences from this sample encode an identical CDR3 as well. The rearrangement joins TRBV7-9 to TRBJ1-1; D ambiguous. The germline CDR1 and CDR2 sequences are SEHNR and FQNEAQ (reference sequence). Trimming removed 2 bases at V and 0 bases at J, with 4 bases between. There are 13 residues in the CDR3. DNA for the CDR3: TGTGCCAGCAGCTTATCCTTGAACACTGAAGCTTTCTTT. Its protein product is CASSLSLNTEAFF.

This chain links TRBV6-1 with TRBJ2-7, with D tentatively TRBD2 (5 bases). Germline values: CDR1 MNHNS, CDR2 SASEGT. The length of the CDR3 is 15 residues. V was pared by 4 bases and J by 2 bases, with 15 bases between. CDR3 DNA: TGTGCCAGCAGTGGGGAGTGGACGGATGCCTACGAGCAGTACTTC. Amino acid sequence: CASSGEWTDAYEQYF.

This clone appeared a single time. The CDR3, as DNA: TGTGCCAGCAGCGCGCCCATCACAGATACGCAGTATTTT. Protein sequence: CASSAPITDTQYF. V gene TRBV9 combines with J gene TRBJ2-3; D ambiguous. The CDR3 has 13 amino acids. Trimming took 3 bases from V and 2 from J, leaving 7 bases between them. Germline V gene data show CDR1 as SGDLS and CDR2 as YYNGEE.